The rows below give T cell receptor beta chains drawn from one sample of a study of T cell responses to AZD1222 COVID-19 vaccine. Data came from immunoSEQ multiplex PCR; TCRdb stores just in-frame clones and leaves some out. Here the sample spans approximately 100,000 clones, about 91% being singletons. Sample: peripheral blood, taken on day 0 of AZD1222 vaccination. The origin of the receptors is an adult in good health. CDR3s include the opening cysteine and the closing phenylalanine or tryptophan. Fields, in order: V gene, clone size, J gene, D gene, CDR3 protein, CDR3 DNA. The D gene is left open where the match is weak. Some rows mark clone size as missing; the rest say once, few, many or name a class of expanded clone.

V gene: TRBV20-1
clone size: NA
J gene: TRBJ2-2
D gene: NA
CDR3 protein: CSASFPNTGELFF
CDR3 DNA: TGCAGTGCTAGTTTCCCGAACACCGGGGAGCTGTTTTTT

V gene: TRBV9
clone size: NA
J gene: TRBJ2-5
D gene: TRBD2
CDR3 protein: CASSAGQIGGRAGETQYF
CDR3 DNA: TGTGCCAGCAGCGCGGGTCAAATCGGCGGGAGGGCCGGAGAGACCCAGTACTTC

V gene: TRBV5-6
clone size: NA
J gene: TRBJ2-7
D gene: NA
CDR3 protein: CASSFWDGSYEQYF
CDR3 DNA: TGTGCCAGCAGCTTCTGGGACGGCTCCTACGAGCAGTACTTC

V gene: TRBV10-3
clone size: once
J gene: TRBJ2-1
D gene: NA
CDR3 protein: CAIGADNEQFF
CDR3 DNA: TGTGCCATCGGAGCAGACAATGAGCAGTTCTTC

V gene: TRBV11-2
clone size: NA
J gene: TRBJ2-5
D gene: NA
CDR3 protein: CASSLEFPETQYF
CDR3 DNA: TGTGCCAGCAGCTTAGAGTTCCCCGAGACCCAGTACTTC

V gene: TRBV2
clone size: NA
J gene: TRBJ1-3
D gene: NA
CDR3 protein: CASRRDLPSGNTIYF
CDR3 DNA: TGTGCCAGCAGGAGAGATCTCCCCTCTGGAAACACCATATATTTT

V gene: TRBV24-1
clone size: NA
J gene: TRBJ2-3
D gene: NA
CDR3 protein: CATSRVETDTQYF
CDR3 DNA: TGTGCCACCAGTAGAGTTGAAACAGATACGCAGTATTTT

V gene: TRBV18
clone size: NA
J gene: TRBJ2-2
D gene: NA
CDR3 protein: CASSSQGSDTGELFF
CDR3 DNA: TGTGCCAGCTCATCACAGGGAAGTGACACCGGGGAGCTGTTTTTT

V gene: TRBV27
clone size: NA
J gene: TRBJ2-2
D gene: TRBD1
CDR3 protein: CASSLSRGLGGELFF
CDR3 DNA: TGTGCCAGCAGTTTATCCAGGGGGCTAGGCGGGGAGCTGTTTTTT

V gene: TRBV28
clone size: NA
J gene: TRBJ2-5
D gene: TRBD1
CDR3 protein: CASRGTGGLETQYF
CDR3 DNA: TGTGCCAGCAGAGGGACAGGGGGGCTGGAGACCCAGTACTTC

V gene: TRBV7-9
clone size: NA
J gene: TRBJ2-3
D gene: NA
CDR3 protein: CASRGTSTDTQYF
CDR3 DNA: TGTGCCAGCCGGGGTACTAGCACAGATACGCAGTATTTT

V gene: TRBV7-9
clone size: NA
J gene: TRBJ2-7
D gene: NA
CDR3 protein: CASSLGRGYEQYF
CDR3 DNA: TGTGCCAGCAGCTTAGGTAGGGGCTACGAGCAGTACTTC

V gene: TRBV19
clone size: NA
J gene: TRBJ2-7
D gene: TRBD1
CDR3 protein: CASSIGTGASYEQYF
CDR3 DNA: TGTGCCAGTAGTATTGGGACAGGAGCCTCCTACGAGCAGTACTTC

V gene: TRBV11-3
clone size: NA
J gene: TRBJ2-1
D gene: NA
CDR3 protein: CASSLGRGEQFF
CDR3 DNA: TGTGCCAGCAGCTTAGGTCGCGGGGAGCAGTTCTTC

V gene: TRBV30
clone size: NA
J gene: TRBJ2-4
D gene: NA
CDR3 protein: CAWSVRYGVGNIQYF
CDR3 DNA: TGTGCCTGGAGTGTACGGTACGGGGTTGGAAACATTCAGTACTTC

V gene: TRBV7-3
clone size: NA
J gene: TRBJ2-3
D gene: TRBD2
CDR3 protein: CASSLIPAGADTQYF
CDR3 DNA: TGTGCCAGCAGCTTAATTCCAGCGGGAGCAGATACGCAGTATTTT

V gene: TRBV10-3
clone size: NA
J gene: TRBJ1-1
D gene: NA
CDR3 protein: CAIRDRRGSGGQNEAFF
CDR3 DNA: TGTGCCATCAGAGACCGCAGGGGTTCGGGCGGTCAAAATGAAGCTTTCTTT

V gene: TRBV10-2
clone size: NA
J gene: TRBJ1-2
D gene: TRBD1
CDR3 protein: CASSEVGQGFYGYTF
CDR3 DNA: TGCGCCAGCAGTGAAGTAGGACAGGGATTCTATGGCTACACCTTC

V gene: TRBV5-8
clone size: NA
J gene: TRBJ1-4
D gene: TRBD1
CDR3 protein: CASSIGQGYEKLFF
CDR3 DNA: TGTGCCAGCAGCATCGGACAGGGGTATGAAAAACTGTTTTTT

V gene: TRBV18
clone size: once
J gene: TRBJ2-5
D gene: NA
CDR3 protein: CASSMADQETQYF
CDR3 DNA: TGTGCCAGCTCAATGGCAGACCAAGAGACCCAGTACTTC

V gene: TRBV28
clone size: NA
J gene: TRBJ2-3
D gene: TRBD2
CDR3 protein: CASSERGTSGSGVMDTQYF
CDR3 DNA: TGTGCCAGCAGCGAACGCGGGACTAGCGGGAGTGGGGTAATGGATACGCAGTATTTT

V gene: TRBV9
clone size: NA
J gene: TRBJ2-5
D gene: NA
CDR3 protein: CASSVGWGTETQYF
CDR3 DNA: TGTGCCAGCAGCGTAGGTTGGGGTACGGAGACCCAGTACTTC

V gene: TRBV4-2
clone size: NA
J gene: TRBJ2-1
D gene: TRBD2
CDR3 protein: CASSQGLAAAYNEQFF
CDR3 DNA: TGTGCCAGCAGCCAGGGACTAGCGGCAGCCTACAATGAGCAGTTCTTC

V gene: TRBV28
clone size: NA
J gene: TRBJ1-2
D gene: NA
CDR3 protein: CASSPESASGYGYTF
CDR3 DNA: TGTGCCAGCAGTCCAGAATCCGCGAGTGGGTATGGCTACACCTTC

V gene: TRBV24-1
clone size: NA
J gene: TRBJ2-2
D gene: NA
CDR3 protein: CATSDHRGTHPGELFF
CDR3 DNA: TGTGCCACCAGTGATCATCGGGGGACTCACCCCGGGGAGCTGTTTTTT

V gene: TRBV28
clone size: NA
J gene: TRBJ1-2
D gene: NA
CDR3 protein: CASSRDYGYTF
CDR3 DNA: TGTGCCAGCAGTAGGGACTATGGCTACACCTTC

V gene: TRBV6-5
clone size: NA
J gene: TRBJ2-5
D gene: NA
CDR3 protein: CASSYGGSPYQETQYF
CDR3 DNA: TGTGCCAGCAGTTACGGGGGGTCCCCCTACCAAGAGACCCAGTACTTC

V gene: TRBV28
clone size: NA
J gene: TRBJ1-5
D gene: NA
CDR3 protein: CASSPGTPDQPQHF
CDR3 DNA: TGTGCCAGCAGTCCCGGGACACCGGATCAGCCCCAGCATTTT

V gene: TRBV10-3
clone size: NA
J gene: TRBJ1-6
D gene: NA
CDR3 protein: CAINGGGSPLHF
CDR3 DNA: TGTGCCATCAATGGCGGCGGCTCACCCCTCCACTTT

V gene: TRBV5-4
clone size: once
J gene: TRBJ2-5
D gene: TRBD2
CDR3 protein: CASSLETSGGWETQYF
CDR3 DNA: TGTGCCAGCAGCTTGGAGACTAGCGGGGGTTGGGAGACCCAGTACTTC